This T cell receptor (beta chain) comes out of a study of T-cell memory formation after mild COVID-19. Study in general: Clusters of TCRs were largely donor specific.

TCRdb reprocessed the 5' RACE reads with MiXCR, giving one entry per CDR3 protein. Here the sample spans about 110,000 distinct CDR3 sequences, roughly 19% being singletons. From germline, CDR1 is SEHNR and CDR2 FQNEAQ (reference sequence). The V end lost 4 bases, the J end lost 5 bases, and 14 bases lay between the germline ends. This CDR3 has 14 residues. This clonotype was observed a handful of times. Its antigen remains unidentified. Findings and caveats of the study: While clones contracting from day 15 to 85 were balanced between CD4 and CD8, later expanders leaned CD4+. Contracting CD4+ clones were located mainly in CM and EM, and CD8+ clones in EMRA. Clonal second-wave expansions that peaked on day 37 had unconfirmed SARS-CoV-2 specificity.

This sequence was found in a man between 18 and 35 years old who had mild COVID-19 (a few samples of this study predate the infection). Cell type and time point are not known. V gene TRBV7-9 combines with J gene TRBJ2-5; weak D call: TRBD2 (6 bases). Sequencing was done on a sample of PBMCs or a T cell subset sorted from them (not recorded which). The CDR3 spells CASSSPRSGETQYF. As DNA, the CDR3 is TGTGCCAGCAGCTCACCCCGGAGCGGGGAGACCCAGTACTTC.